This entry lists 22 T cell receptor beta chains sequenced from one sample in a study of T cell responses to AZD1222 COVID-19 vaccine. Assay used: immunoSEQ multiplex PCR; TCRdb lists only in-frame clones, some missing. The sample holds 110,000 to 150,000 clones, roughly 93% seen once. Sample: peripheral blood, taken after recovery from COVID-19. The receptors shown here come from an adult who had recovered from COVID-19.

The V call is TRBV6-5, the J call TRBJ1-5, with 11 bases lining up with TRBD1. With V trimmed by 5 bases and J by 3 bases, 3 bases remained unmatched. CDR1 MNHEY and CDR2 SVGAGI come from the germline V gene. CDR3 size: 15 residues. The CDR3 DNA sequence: TGTGCCAGCAGTCGGGACAGGGGGTCCAATCAGCCCCAGCATTTT. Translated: CASSRDRGSNQPQHF.

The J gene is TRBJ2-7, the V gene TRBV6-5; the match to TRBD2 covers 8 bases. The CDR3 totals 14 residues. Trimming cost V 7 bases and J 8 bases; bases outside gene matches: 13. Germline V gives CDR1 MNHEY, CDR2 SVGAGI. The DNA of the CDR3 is TGTGCCAGCACTCGAACGGGAGGGCTAGGGCAGCAGTACTTC. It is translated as CASTRTGGLGQQYF.

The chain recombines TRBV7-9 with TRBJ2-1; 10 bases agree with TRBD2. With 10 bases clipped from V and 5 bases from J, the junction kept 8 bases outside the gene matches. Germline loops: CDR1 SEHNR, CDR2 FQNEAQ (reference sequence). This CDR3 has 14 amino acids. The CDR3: CATLAGGKHNEQFF. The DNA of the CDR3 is TGTGCCACCTTAGCGGGAGGTAAACACAATGAGCAGTTCTTC.

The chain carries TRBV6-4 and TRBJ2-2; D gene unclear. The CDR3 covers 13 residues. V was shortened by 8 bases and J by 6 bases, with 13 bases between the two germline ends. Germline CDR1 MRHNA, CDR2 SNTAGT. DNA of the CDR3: TGTGCCAGCCGAGGAGAAAATCCCGGGGAGCTGTTTTTT. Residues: CASRGENPGELFF.

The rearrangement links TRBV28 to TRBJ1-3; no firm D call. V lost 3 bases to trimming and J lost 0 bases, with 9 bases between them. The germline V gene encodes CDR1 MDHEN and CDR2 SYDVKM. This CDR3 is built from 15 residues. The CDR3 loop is CASSLWQSSGNTIYF. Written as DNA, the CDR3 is TGTGCCAGCAGTTTGTGGCAGAGCTCTGGAAACACCATATATTTT. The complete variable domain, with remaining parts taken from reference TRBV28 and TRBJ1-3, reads DVKVTQSSRYLVKRTGEKVFLECVQDMDHENMFWYRQDPGLGLRLIYFSYDVKMKEKGDIPEGYSVSREKKERFSLILESASTNQTSMYLCASSLWQSSGNTIYFGEGSWLTVV.

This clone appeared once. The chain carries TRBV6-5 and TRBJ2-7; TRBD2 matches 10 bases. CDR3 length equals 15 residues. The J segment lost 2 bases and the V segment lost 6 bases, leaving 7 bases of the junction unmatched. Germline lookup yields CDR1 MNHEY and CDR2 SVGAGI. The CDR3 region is CASSTGTSVTYEQYF. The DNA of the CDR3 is TGTGCCAGCAGCACCGGGACTAGCGTAACCTACGAGCAGTACTTC.

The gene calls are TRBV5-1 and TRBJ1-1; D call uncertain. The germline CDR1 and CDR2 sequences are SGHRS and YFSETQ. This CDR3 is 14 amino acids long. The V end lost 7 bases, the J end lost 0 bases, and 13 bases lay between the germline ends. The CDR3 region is CASETRAMNTEAFF. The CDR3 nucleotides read TGCGCCAGCGAGACTCGGGCGATGAACACTGAAGCTTTCTTT.

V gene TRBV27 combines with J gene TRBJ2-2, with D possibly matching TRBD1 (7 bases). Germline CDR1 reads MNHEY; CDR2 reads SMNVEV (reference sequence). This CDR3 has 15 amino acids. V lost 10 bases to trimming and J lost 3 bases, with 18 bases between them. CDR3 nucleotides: TGTGCCACCCGAACAGGGGAGGCCCACACCGGGGAGCTGTTTTTT. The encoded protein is CATRTGEAHTGELFF.

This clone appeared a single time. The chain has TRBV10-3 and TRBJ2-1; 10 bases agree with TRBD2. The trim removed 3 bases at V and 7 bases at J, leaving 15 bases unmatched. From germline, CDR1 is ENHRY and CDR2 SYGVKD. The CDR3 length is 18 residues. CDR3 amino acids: CAISDPFSAEREGNEQFF. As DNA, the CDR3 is TGTGCCATCAGTGACCCATTTTCGGCGGAGCGGGAGGGGAATGAGCAGTTCTTC.

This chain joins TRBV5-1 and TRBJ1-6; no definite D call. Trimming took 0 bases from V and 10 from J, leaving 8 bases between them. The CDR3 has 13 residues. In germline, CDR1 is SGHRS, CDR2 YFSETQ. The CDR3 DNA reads TGCGCCAGCAGCTTGGAGGTGGGATCACCCCTCCACTTT. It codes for CASSLEVGSPLHF.

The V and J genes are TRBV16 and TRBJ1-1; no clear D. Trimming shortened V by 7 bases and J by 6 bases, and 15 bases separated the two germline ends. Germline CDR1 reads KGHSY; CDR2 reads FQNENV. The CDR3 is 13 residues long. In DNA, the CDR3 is TGTGCCAGCACCCCGTCCCTCGGGGCTGAAGCTTTCTTT. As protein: CASTPSLGAEAFF.

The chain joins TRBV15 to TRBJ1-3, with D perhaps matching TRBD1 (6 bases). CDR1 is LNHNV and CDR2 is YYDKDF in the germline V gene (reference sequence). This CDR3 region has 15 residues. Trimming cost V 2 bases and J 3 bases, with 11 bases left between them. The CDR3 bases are TGTGCCACCAGCAGACCCACAGGGTATGGAAACACCATATATTTT. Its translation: CATSRPTGYGNTIYF.

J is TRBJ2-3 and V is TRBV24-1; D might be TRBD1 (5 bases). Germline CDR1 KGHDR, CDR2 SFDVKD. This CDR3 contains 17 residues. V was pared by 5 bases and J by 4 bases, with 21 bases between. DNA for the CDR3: TGTGCCACCAGTGCTCGCTCTGTGGCGGTGGGGCCAGATACGCAGTATTTT. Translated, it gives CATSARSVAVGPDTQYF.

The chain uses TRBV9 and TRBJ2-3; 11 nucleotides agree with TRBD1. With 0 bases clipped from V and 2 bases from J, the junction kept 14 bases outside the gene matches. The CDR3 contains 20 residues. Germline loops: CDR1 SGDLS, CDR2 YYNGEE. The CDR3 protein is CASSVAPRDRGKGNTDTQYF. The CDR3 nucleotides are TGTGCCAGCAGCGTAGCGCCACGGGACAGGGGGAAAGGGAACACAGATACGCAGTATTTT.

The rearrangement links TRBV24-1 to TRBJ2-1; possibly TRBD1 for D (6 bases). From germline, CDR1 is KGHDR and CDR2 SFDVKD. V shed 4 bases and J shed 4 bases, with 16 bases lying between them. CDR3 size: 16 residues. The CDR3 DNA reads TGTGCCACCAGTGAGCCGGGACAAGGGGTTTACAATGAGCAGTTCTTC. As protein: CATSEPGQGVYNEQFF.

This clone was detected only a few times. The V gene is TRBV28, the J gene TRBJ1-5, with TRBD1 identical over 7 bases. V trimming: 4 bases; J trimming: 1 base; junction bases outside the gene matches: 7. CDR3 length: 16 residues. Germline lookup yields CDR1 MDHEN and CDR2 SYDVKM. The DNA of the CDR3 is TGTGCCAGCAGTTCAGAGGGGGCGCGAAGCAATCAGCCCCAGCATTTT. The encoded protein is CASSSEGARSNQPQHF. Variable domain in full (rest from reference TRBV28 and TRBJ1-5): DVKVTQSSRYLVKRTGEKVFLECVQDMDHENMFWYRQDPGLGLRLIYFSYDVKMKEKGDIPEGYSVSREKKERFSLILESASTNQTSMYLCASSSEGARSNQPQHFGDGTRLSIL.

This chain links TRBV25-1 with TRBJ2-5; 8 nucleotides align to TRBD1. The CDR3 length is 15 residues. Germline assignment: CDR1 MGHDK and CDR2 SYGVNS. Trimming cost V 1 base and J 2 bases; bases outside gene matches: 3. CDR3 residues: CASSEWRQGQETQYF. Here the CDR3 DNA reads TGTGCCAGCAGTGAATGGCGACAGGGGCAAGAGACCCAGTACTTC.

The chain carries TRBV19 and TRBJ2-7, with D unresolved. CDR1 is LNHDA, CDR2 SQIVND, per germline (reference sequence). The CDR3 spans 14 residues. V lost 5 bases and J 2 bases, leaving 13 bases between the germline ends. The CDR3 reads CASSVRLGTYEQYF. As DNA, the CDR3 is TGTGCCAGTAGTGTTCGACTGGGAACCTACGAGCAGTACTTC.

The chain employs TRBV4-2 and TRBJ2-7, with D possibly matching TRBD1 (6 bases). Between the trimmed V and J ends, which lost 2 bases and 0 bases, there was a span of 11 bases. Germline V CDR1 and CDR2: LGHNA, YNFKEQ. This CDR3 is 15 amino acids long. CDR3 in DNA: TGTGCCAGCAGCCAACGACAGGACCTCTCCTACGAGCAGTACTTC. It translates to CASSQRQDLSYEQYF.

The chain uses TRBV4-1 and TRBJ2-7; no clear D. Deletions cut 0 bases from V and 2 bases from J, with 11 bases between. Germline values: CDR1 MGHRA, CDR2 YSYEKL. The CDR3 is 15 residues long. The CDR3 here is CASSQDLSNTYEQYF. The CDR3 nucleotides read TGCGCCAGCAGCCAAGATCTTAGCAATACCTACGAGCAGTACTTC.

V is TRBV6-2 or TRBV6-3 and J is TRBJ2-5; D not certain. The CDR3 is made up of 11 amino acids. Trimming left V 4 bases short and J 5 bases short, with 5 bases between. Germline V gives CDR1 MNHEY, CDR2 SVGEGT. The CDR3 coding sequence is TGTGCCAGCAGTTCCCGGGAGACCCAGTACTTC. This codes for CASSSRETQYF.

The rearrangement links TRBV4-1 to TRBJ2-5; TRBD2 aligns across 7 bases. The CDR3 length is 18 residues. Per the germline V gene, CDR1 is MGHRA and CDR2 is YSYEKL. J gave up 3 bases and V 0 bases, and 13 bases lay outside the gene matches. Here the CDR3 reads CASSQDSPLVGLEETQYF. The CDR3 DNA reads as TGCGCCAGCAGCCAAGATTCCCCCTTAGTAGGACTAGAAGAGACCCAGTACTTC.